Each of the 12 T cell receptor beta chains below was sequenced from the same sample in a study of T-cell reconstitution after alpha-beta-depleted transplantation in children. Unique molecular identifiers were incorporated when the TCRbeta library was constructed. TCRdb processed the PCR reads anew with MiXCR; each CDR3 protein has one entry. The sample consists of roughly 670,000 distinct CDR3 sequences, around 12% of them appearing once. The specimen comprised PBMCs, sampled before TCRalphabeta/CD19-depleted stem cell transplant. The receptors come from a girl between 2 and 10 years old with congenital amegakaryocytic thrombocytopenia, due to receive a stem cell transplant.

This clonotype was seen at least ten times. The chain couples TRBV9 to TRBJ2-1; D gene uncertain. The length of the CDR3 is 14 residues. V lost 0 bases and J lost 10, with 14 bases in between. Germline-derived CDR1 and CDR2 are SGDLS and YYNGEE. The CDR3 loop reads CASSVDWMNGEQFF. The CDR3 region has the DNA TGTGCCAGCAGCGTAGATTGGATGAATGGAGAGCAGTTCTTC.

This clonotype showed up many times. V gene TRBV12-3 or TRBV12-4 combines with J gene TRBJ2-7; D not resolved. The ends were cut back, 4 bases at V and 4 bases at J, with 8 bases in the middle. The CDR3 has 12 residues. CDR3 DNA sequence: TGTGCCAGCAGTTCAGTGGGGTACGAGCAGTACTTC. It encodes CASSSVGYEQYF.

The chain carries TRBV7-9 and TRBJ2-2; 7 nucleotides line up with TRBD1. The CDR3 sequence is 16 residues long. The V gene's germline CDR1 is SEHNR and CDR2 FQNEAQ (reference sequence). V gave up 1 base and J gave up 5 bases; unmatched junction bases: 7. The CDR3 spells CASSLGPGQMTGELFF. The CDR3, as DNA: TGTGCCAGCAGCTTAGGTCCGGGACAGATGACCGGGGAGCTGTTTTTT.

This clonotype was observed at least ten times. This chain uses TRBV7-9 with TRBJ1-1; D unresolved. Trimming took 2 bases from V and 3 from J, leaving 19 bases between them. Germline-derived CDR1 and CDR2 are SEHNR and FQNEAQ (reference sequence). This CDR3 is built from 17 residues. The CDR3 loop reads CASSLSSLTTDHTEAFF. In DNA, the CDR3 is TGTGCCAGCAGCTTATCTTCGTTGACAACAGACCACACTGAAGCTTTCTTT.

This clonotype was recorded many times. The J gene is TRBJ2-3, the V gene TRBV10-2, with D unclear. V was trimmed by 6 bases and J by 6 bases, leaving 7 bases between them. This CDR3 region has 11 residues. Per the germline V gene, CDR1 is WSHSY and CDR2 is SAAADI. The CDR3: CASSPWDTQYF. DNA for the CDR3: TGCGCCAGCAGCCCTTGGGATACGCAGTATTTT.

This clonotype was seen many times. The CDR3 is CSARGLAGNNEQFF. The CDR3, as DNA: TGCAGTGCTAGAGGGCTAGCGGGAAACAATGAGCAGTTCTTC. The chain carries TRBV20-1 and TRBJ2-1; 9 nucleotides align to TRBD2. Germline loops: CDR1 DFQATT, CDR2 SNEGSKA (reference sequence). The trim removed 1 base at V and 5 bases at J, leaving 3 bases unmatched. The CDR3 runs 14 residues.

The chain carries TRBV2 and TRBJ2-7; D remains ambiguous. The V end was cut by 4 bases, the J end by 2 bases, with 12 bases between. Germline CDR1 reads SNHLY; CDR2 reads FYNNEI. The CDR3 has 14 residues. This CDR3 reads CASSVDAGTYEQYF. CDR3 nucleotides: TGTGCCAGCAGTGTGGACGCAGGAACCTACGAGCAGTACTTC.

This clonotype was counted many times. V and J are TRBV10-2 and TRBJ2-7; 10 bases line up with TRBD2. V dropped 3 bases and J dropped 3; count of bases not matched to a gene: 5. Germline assignment: CDR1 WSHSY and CDR2 SAAADI. The CDR3 spans 15 residues. The CDR3 DNA reads TGCGCCAGCAGTGATGGGGGACTAGCGTACTACGAGCAGTACTTC. Translating gives CASSDGGLAYYEQYF.

V gene TRBV27 combines with J gene TRBJ2-5; D not certain. Between the trimmed V and J ends, which lost 4 bases and 4 bases, there was a span of 10 bases. Germline V gene lookup returns CDR1 MNHEY and CDR2 SMNVEV (reference sequence). This CDR3 contains 13 residues. The CDR3 region is CASSWMVGETQYF. In DNA, the CDR3 is TGTGCCAGCAGTTGGATGGTGGGAGAGACCCAGTACTTC.

This clonotype was observed a few times. This chain uses TRBV5-1 with TRBJ2-3, with 8 bases identical to TRBD2. The V and J ends lost 2 bases and 14 bases, in that order; junction bases with no gene match: 10. CDR1 is SGHRS, CDR2 YFSETQ, per germline. The CDR3 sequence is 13 residues long. The CDR3 DNA is TGCGCCAGCAGCTTCGTTAGGGGACTAGAGCCGTATTTT. Its protein is CASSFVRGLEPYF.

This clonotype was seen more than once but under ten times. This chain joins TRBV15 and TRBJ2-5; 11 bases agree with TRBD2. The CDR3 covers 17 residues. Germline CDR1 is LNHNV and CDR2 is YYDKDF (reference sequence). Trimming removed 0 bases from V and 5 bases from J; junction bases left unmatched: 8. CDR3 loop: CATSRDKTSGKGETQYF. DNA for the CDR3: TGTGCCACCAGCAGAGATAAGACTAGCGGGAAAGGGGAGACCCAGTACTTC.

The rearrangement links TRBV12-3 or TRBV12-4 to TRBJ2-2, with 8 bases aligning to TRBD1. With 4 bases clipped from V and 4 bases from J, the junction kept 11 bases outside the gene matches. This CDR3 has 17 residues. The DNA for the CDR3 is TGTGCCAGCAGTTCCCACCAGGGGGCGGCGGGCACCGGGGAGCTGTTTTTT. This sequence encodes CASSSHQGAAGTGELFF.